Listed below are T cell receptor beta chains from one sample, sequenced in a study of T cells in Graves' hyperthyroidism and ophthalmopathy. TCRdb itself ran the multiplex PCR reads through MiXCR, one entry per CDR3 protein. The sample carries fewer than 450,000 distinct CDR3 sequences, about 17% recorded once. What was sequenced was blood. These receptor sequences come from a woman between 25 and 40 years old with Graves' hyperthyroidism that later progressed to Graves' ophthalmopathy. CDR3s include the opening cysteine and the closing phenylalanine or tryptophan. Rows give clone size only sometimes, using once, few, many, or a class for an expanded clone.

>TRBV4-1|TRBJ1-1|NA
CASRPNSLNTEAFF
>TRBV3-1|TRBJ2-1|NA
CASRGGSVNEQFF
>TRBV2|TRBJ2-5|many
CASSDDRNEETQYF
>TRBV11-3|TRBJ2-6|NA
CASSSAMRTAPSGANVLTF
>TRBV27|TRBJ2-7|many
CASSLSVRGRRMDEQYF
>TRBV19|TRBJ2-1|NA
CASSIDRAVSRDEQFF
>TRBV29-1|TRBJ2-1|few
CSVWTSVIAEQFF
>TRBV28|TRBJ2-1|many
CASSSPSSSGRASYNGQFF
>TRBV7-2|TRBJ1-4|NA
CASSASTRLAEKLFF
>TRBV24-1|TRBJ1-2|many
CATSDFVGYGYTF
>TRBV28|TRBJ2-5|NA
CASSPSDRGGTETQYF
>TRBV7-9|TRBJ2-5|NA
CASSLGDWGTQYF
>TRBV7-9|TRBJ2-7|many
CASSPPVGQQYF
>TRBV2|TRBJ1-5|many
CASSEFPGMGQPQHF
>TRBV4-1|TRBJ2-7|NA
CASSHFRGPGSYEQYF
>TRBV2|TRBJ2-3|many
CASSEGTGPSTDTQYF
>TRBV11-3|TRBJ1-5|many
CASSLVKEDRDSNQPQHF
>TRBV12-3/TRBV12-4|TRBJ2-7|NA
CASSGTENYEQYF
>TRBV28|TRBJ1-1|many
CASSLAGTGGTEAFF
>TRBV7-6|TRBJ2-1|many
CASSSLADGGPLRDEQFF
>TRBV7-9|TRBJ1-1|many
CASSYGPSEAFF
>TRBV5-5|TRBJ2-1|NA
CASRAGTATYNEQFF
>TRBV20-1|TRBJ2-5|many
CSAPNYQETQYF
>TRBV19|TRBJ2-1|few
CASSMSGINEQFF
>TRBV11-2|TRBJ2-1|many
CASSTGGGGYSNEQFF
>TRBV10-3|TRBJ2-7|many
CAISESFSGRTSGTYEQYF
>TRBV6-1|TRBJ2-6|NA
CASSPRGGAGANVLTF
>TRBV30|TRBJ1-6|few
CAWSVSRQEFGSPLHF
>TRBV28|TRBJ2-1|many
CASSSPTTGDLYNEQFF
>TRBV7-2|TRBJ2-2|many
CASSLDGRANTGELFF
>TRBV2|TRBJ1-5|few
CASSEAQGGVSNQPQHF
>TRBV20-1|TRBJ2-7|NA
CSAWGQEETYEQYF